This entry lists 31 T cell receptor beta chains sequenced from one sample in a study of cytomegalovirus exposure and HLA in healthy donors. The PCR employed 60 Vbeta primers together with 13 Jbeta primers. Here immunoSEQ multiplex PCR was the method, and the copy in TCRdb shows in-frame clones only, minus some. The top ten clones hold roughly 4.3% of a sample with 110,000 to 150,000 clones, 65% to 80% of them seen once. The specimen sequenced was PBMCs. All receptors derive from a male donor in good health and CMV-seronegative.

The DNA of the CDR3 is TGTGCCAGTAGTTCGGACAGCACGAACACTGAAGCTTTCTTT. Translating it yields CASSSDSTNTEAFF. The chain is built from TRBV19 and TRBJ1-1, with TRBD1 as a possible D gene (6 bases). The germline V gene encodes CDR1 LNHDA and CDR2 SQIVND (reference sequence). The CDR3 runs 14 residues. V lost 5 bases to trimming and J lost 1 base, with 11 bases between them. Complete variable domain (other parts from reference TRBV19 and TRBJ1-1): DGGITQSPKYLFRKEGQNVTLSCEQNLNHDAMYWYRQDPGQGLRLIYYSQIVNDFQKGDIAEGYSVSREKKESFPLTVTSAQKNPTAFYLCASSSDSTNTEAFFGQGTRLTVV.

The chain recombines TRBV5-3 with TRBJ2-7; D gene ambiguous. TRBV5-3 is designated an ORF whose function remains uncertain. The CDR3 extends over 12 amino acids. The ends were cut back, 0 bases at V and 5 bases at J, with 6 bases in the middle. CDR3 sequence reads: CARSLATDEQYF. In nucleotides, the CDR3 is TGTGCCAGAAGCTTGGCCACGGACGAGCAGTACTTC.

V is TRBV27 and J is TRBJ2-7, with D perhaps TRBD2 (6 bases). Germline CDR1 MNHEY, CDR2 SMNVEV (reference sequence). Trimming removed 2 bases at V and 6 bases at J, with 8 bases between. The CDR3 contains 12 residues. CDR3: CASSLQGGEQYF. The CDR3 DNA reads as TGTGCCAGCAGTTTACAGGGAGGCGAGCAGTACTTC.

The rearrangement joins TRBV29-1 to TRBJ1-1; 7 bases map to TRBD1. Germline V gives CDR1 SQVTM, CDR2 ANQGSEA. V dropped 8 bases and J dropped 7; count of bases not matched to a gene: 10. The CDR3 extends over 12 amino acids. The CDR3 DNA sequence: TGCAGCACCCACAGGGGAATGGGTGAAGCTTTCTTT. Translation: CSTHRGMGEAFF.

The genes are TRBV7-9 and TRBJ1-1, with 11 bases lining up with TRBD1. V shed 5 bases, J shed 8 bases, and the junction held 13 bases outside the gene matches. The CDR3 has 16 amino acids. The germline CDR1 and CDR2 sequences are SEHNR and FQNEAQ (reference sequence). DNA for the CDR3: TGTGCCAGCAGCATCTACCGGGACAGGGGGAATTTCGAAGCTTTCTTT. It is translated as CASSIYRDRGNFEAFF.

The chain couples TRBV7-2 to TRBJ2-5, with 10 bases identical to TRBD1. Germline CDR1 is SGHTA and CDR2 is FQGNSA. This CDR3 is 15 amino acids long. With V trimmed by 5 bases and J by 6 bases, 9 bases remained unmatched. The CDR3 region has the DNA TGTGCCAGCAGCGGGGAGACAGGGGGCGGGAAGACCCAGTACTTC. It codes for CASSGETGGGKTQYF.

The CDR3 DNA reads TGTGCCAGCAGCATACAGGGGGCAGTTGGAAACACCATATATTTT. Translating it yields CASSIQGAVGNTIYF. The genes are TRBV6-5 and TRBJ1-3; TRBD1 matches 9 bases. After removal of 6 bases from V and 3 bases from J, the junction contained 6 bases not matched to a gene. The CDR3 has 15 residues. Per germline, CDR1 MNHEY and CDR2 SVGAGI.

The gene calls are TRBV4-1 and TRBJ1-6; D is possibly TRBD1 (5 bases). V gave up 5 bases and J gave up 5 bases, with 7 bases separating them. From germline, CDR1 is MGHRA and CDR2 YSYEKL. The CDR3 is 13 residues long. The CDR3 loop is CASSLQDNSPLHF. As DNA, the CDR3 is TGCGCCAGCAGCTTACAGGATAATTCACCCCTCCACTTT.

CDR3 region: CASSLRLASPYEQYF. CDR3 nucleotide sequence: TGCGCCAGCAGCCTTCGACTAGCCTCCCCCTACGAGCAGTACTTC. The J gene is TRBJ2-7, the V gene TRBV4-1, with 7 bases fitting TRBD2. With V trimmed by 4 bases and J by 2 bases, 8 bases remained unmatched. This CDR3 region has 15 residues. Germline CDR1 is MGHRA and CDR2 is YSYEKL.

The V and J genes are TRBV6-5 and TRBJ1-2, with D perhaps TRBD1 (6 bases). The CDR3 spans 14 residues. Per germline, CDR1 MNHEY and CDR2 SVGAGI. Trimming stripped 5 bases from V and 4 bases from J, with 14 bases between. The CDR3 loop reads CASSEEVRGYGYTF. The DNA of the CDR3 is TGTGCCAGCAGTGAAGAAGTCAGGGGCTATGGCTACACCTTC.

V is TRBV4-2 and J is TRBJ2-4, with 14 bases aligning to TRBD2. The CDR3 covers 19 residues. V was clipped by 0 bases and J by 6 bases; unmatched bases: 10. CDR1 and CDR2 from the germline V gene are LGHNA and YNFKEQ. The CDR3 region has the DNA TGTGCCAGCAGCCAAGATTCGGATAAGACTAGCGGGAGGGGAAACATTCAGTACTTC. The encoded protein is CASSQDSDKTSGRGNIQYF.

V and J are TRBV6-4 and TRBJ2-7, with a possible D match to TRBD2 (6 bases). This CDR3 has 13 amino acids. The V and J ends lost 2 bases and 6 bases respectively, with 11 bases between them. Germline loops: CDR1 MRHNA, CDR2 SNTAGT. CDR3 DNA: TGTGCCAGCAGTGACCAACTGGGAGGCGAGCAGTACTTC. It specifies CASSDQLGGEQYF.

V gene TRBV5-4 combines with J gene TRBJ2-1; D might be TRBD2 (6 bases). With 6 bases removed from V and 2 bases from J, the gap between germline ends came to 9 bases. Germline V gives CDR1 SGHNT, CDR2 YYREEE (reference sequence). This CDR3 is built from 13 residues. The CDR3 protein is CASKPSAYNEQFF. In DNA, the CDR3 is TGTGCCAGCAAGCCTAGCGCCTACAATGAGCAGTTCTTC.

The chain couples TRBV19 to TRBJ2-3, with 9 bases fitting TRBD1. From germline, CDR1 is LNHDA and CDR2 SQIVND (reference sequence). With V trimmed by 6 bases and J by 4 bases, 14 bases remained unmatched. This CDR3 region has 17 residues. The CDR3 loop is CASRLTRGQGLADTQYF. The DNA of the CDR3 is TGTGCCAGTAGGCTCACCAGGGGACAGGGTCTGGCAGATACGCAGTATTTT.

The gene calls are TRBV4-1 and TRBJ2-3; 11 bases line up with TRBD2. Losses at the gene ends were 4 bases for V and 2 bases for J; bases not matched to a gene: 2. Germline CDR1 reads MGHRA; CDR2 reads YSYEKL. CDR3 length: 15 residues. The chain's CDR3 is CASSLGLAVTDTQYF. The CDR3 nucleotides read TGCGCCAGCAGCCTGGGACTAGCGGTCACAGATACGCAGTATTTT.

The J gene is TRBJ2-5, the V gene TRBV7-3; TRBD2 matches at 8 bases. J lost 5 bases, V lost 5 bases, and 4 bases had no gene match. Germline CDR1 reads SGHTA; CDR2 reads FQGTGA. The CDR3 sequence is 13 residues long. CDR3 bases: TGTGCCAGCAGCCGGGGGGGTGGGGAGACCCAGTACTTC. Its translation is CASSRGGGETQYF.

The rearrangement links TRBV7-9 to TRBJ2-7; 13 positions match TRBD2. The CDR3 covers 15 residues. CDR1 is SEHNR and CDR2 is FQNEAQ in the germline V gene (reference sequence). The V and J ends lost 5 bases and 6 bases, in that order; junction bases with no gene match: 7. The CDR3, as DNA: TGTGCCAGCAGCACTAGCGGGAGGGCCTCCCCCGAGCAGTACTTC. The encoded protein is CASSTSGRASPEQYF. Based on the CDR3 plus reference TRBV7-9 and TRBJ2-7, the full variable domain is DTGVSQNPRHKITKRGQNVTFRCDPISEHNRLYWYRQTLGQGPEFLTYFQNEAQLEKSRLLSDRFSAERPKGSFSTLEIQRTEQGDSAMYLCASSTSGRASPEQYFGPGTRLTVT.

This clone turned up a few times. The chain couples TRBV19 to TRBJ2-2; tentatively, D is TRBD2 (5 bases). Germline lookup yields CDR1 LNHDA and CDR2 SQIVND (reference sequence). With 4 bases removed from V and 8 bases from J, the gap between germline ends came to 14 bases. This CDR3 is 14 amino acids long. CDR3 nucleotide sequence: TGTGCCAGTAGTAGGGCAGCCTCGGGGGGGGAGCTGTTTTTT. Protein sequence: CASSRAASGGELFF.

CDR3 DNA: TGTGCCAGCTCGCCCCTAGCCCGGGGTCCATCCAAAAACATTCAGTACTTC. Protein sequence: CASSPLARGPSKNIQYF. The genes are TRBV18 and TRBJ2-4; D possibly corresponds to TRBD2 (5 bases). Trimming shortened V by 6 bases and J by 2 bases, and 20 bases separated the two germline ends. Looked up from germline, CDR1 is KGHSH and CDR2 is LQKENI. The CDR3 has 17 residues. The full variable domain, in which reference TRBV18 and TRBJ2-4 provide the parts outside the CDR3, is NAGVMQNPRHLVRRRGQEARLRCSPMKGHSHVYWYRQLPEEGLKFMVYLQKENIIDESGMPKERFSAEFPKEGPSILRIQQVVRGDSAAYFCASSPLARGPSKNIQYFGAGTRLSVL.

This clone was observed a single time. The V call is TRBV10-3, the J call TRBJ2-2; D is undetermined. This CDR3 is built from 15 residues. Germline V gene sequence: CDR1 ENHRY, CDR2 SYGVKD. Trimming left V 3 bases short and J 5 bases short, with 13 bases between. This CDR3 is CAISETGLETGELFF. The CDR3 DNA is TGTGCCATCAGTGAAACGGGTTTGGAGACCGGGGAGCTGTTTTTT.

Comments on this clone: At the DNA level, this CDR3 is encoded by other sequences in the same sample as well. The chain employs TRBV7-9 and TRBJ2-7, with 8 bases identical to TRBD2. Germline loops: CDR1 SEHNR, CDR2 FQNEAQ (reference sequence). The CDR3 totals 14 residues. After removal of 2 bases from V and 3 bases from J, the junction contained 3 bases not matched to a gene. The CDR3: CASSLTSGVYEQYF. The CDR3, as DNA: TGTGCCAGCAGCTTAACTAGCGGAGTCTACGAGCAGTACTTC.

The chain carries TRBV6-6 and TRBJ2-2; 10 positions agree with TRBD1. V dropped 6 bases and J dropped 6; count of bases not matched to a gene: 7. This CDR3 is built from 15 residues. Germline CDR1 reads MNHNY; CDR2 reads SVGAGI (reference sequence). CDR3 sequence reads: CASRAGTGESGELFF. The CDR3 DNA sequence: TGTGCCAGCAGGGCCGGGACAGGGGAATCCGGGGAGCTGTTTTTT.

This chain's CDR3 is CASSSLSYEQYF. In DNA, the CDR3 is TGTGCCAGCAGCTCCCTTTCCTACGAGCAGTACTTC. V is TRBV7-9 and J is TRBJ2-7; D not certain. Germline V gene data show CDR1 as SEHNR and CDR2 as FQNEAQ (reference sequence). Trimming took 4 bases from V and 1 from J, leaving 5 bases between them. The CDR3 has 12 residues.

The chain uses TRBV7-3 and TRBJ1-1; D possibly corresponds to TRBD1 (5 bases). With 1 base removed from V and 7 bases from J, the gap between germline ends came to 10 bases. The CDR3 length is 13 residues. Germline CDR1 is SGHTA and CDR2 is FQGTGA. The CDR3 coding sequence is TGTGCCAGCAGCTTAATGGGGGAGGGTGAAGCTTTCTTT. Its protein product is CASSLMGEGEAFF.

This clone is a singleton in its sample. One junction end does not reproduce the germline sequence, and a read error may be involved. Other DNA sequences from this sample encode an identical CDR3 as well. V is TRBV7-2 and J is TRBJ2-7; D is possibly TRBD2 (8 bases). The CDR3 length is 14 residues. Germline V gene data show CDR1 as SGHTA and CDR2 as FQGNSA. The CDR3 loop is CASSLNSGGTSADF. CDR3 sequence (DNA): TGTGCCAGCAGCTTAAATTCAGGGGGGACTAGTGCAGACTTC.

The chain is built from TRBV6-1 and TRBJ1-3, with D hard to call. CDR3 size: 16 residues. CDR1 and CDR2 from the germline V gene are MNHNS and SASEGT. The V gene lost 0 bases and the J gene lost 0 bases, with 9 bases spanning the gap. CDR3 bases: TGTGCCAGCAGTGAAGCGCGAACAGCCTCTGGAAACACCATATATTTT. Its translation is CASSEARTASGNTIYF.

This clone was observed a few times. The V call is TRBV5-6, the J call TRBJ2-2; no reliable D call. Between the trimmed V and J ends, which lost 2 bases and 6 bases, there was a span of 5 bases. Germline CDR1 reads SGHDT; CDR2 reads YYEEEE. There are 12 residues in the CDR3. This CDR3 reads CASSLLSGELFF. CDR3 DNA sequence: TGTGCCAGCAGCTTACTTTCCGGGGAGCTGTTTTTT.

The gene calls are TRBV7-9 and TRBJ2-3, with TRBD2 matching over 8 bases. The V gene end was trimmed by 5 bases and the J gene end by 14 bases; junction bases not matched to a gene: 15. The CDR3 is 14 amino acids. Germline V gives CDR1 SEHNR, CDR2 FQNEAQ (reference sequence). CDR3 nucleotide sequence: TGTGCCAGCAGCCAGGCCCCTGGAGCGGGAGTTCGGTATTTT. It is translated as CASSQAPGAGVRYF.

Only a few counts were recorded for this clone. The chain combines TRBV21-1 with TRBJ2-1; TRBD1 reflects the table's D call only, with no check against the DNA. TRBV21-1 is deemed a pseudogene. The CDR3 contains 14 residues. The CDR3 bases are TGTGCCGGACAAGACAGTACTTGTTACAATGAGCAGTTCTTC. As protein: CAGQDSTCYNEQFF.

This clone came up once. The V call is TRBV29-1, the J call TRBJ1-1, with unresolved D. CDR1 is SQVTM, CDR2 ANQGSEA, per germline. The CDR3 length is 13 residues. V lost 3 bases and J 11 bases, leaving 19 bases between the germline ends. The CDR3 region is CSVEGRQTLRAFF. The CDR3 DNA follows: TGCAGCGTTGAGGGCAGACAAACTCTCAGGGCTTTCTTT.

The V gene is TRBV6-6, the J gene TRBJ2-7; unclear D gene. Trimming left V 5 bases short and J 5 bases short, with 7 bases between. This CDR3 comprises 11 residues. Germline assignment: CDR1 MNHNY and CDR2 SVGAGI (reference sequence). The CDR3 bases are TGTGCCAGCAGTCCCCCCAACGAGCAGTACTTC. Translation: CASSPPNEQYF.